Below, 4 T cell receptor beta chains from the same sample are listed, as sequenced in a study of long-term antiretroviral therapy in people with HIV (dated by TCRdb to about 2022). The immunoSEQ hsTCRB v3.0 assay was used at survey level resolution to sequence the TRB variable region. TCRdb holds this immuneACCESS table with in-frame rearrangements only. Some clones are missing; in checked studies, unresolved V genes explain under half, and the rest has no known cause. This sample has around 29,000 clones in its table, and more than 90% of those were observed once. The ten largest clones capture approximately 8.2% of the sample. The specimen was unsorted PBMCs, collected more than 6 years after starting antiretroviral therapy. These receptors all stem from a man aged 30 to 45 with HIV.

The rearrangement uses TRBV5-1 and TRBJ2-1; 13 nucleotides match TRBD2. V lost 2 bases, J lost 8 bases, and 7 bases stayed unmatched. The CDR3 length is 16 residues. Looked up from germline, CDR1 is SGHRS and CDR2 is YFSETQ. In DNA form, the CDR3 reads TGCGCCAGCAGCTTCTCGACTAGCGGGGGGCCACATGAGCAGTTCTTC. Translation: CASSFSTSGGPHEQFF. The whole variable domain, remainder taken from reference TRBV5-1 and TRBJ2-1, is KAGVTQTPRYLIKTRGQQVTLSCSPISGHRSVSWYQQTPGQGLQFLFEYFSETQRNKGNFPGRFSGRQFSNSRSEMNVSTLELGDSALYLCASSFSTSGGPHEQFFGPGTRLTVL.

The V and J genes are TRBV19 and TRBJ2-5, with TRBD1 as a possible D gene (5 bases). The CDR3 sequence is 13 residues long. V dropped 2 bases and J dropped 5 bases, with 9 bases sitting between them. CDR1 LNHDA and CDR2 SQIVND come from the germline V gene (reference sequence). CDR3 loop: CASSIQGVETQYF. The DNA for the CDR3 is TGTGCCAGTAGTATACAGGGCGTGGAGACCCAGTACTTC.

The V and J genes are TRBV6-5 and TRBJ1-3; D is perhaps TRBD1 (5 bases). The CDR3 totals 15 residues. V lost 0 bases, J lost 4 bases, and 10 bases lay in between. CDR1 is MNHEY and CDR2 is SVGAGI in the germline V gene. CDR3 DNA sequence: TGTGCCAGCAGTTACTCGAACAGGCTAGGAAACACCATATATTTT. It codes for CASSYSNRLGNTIYF.

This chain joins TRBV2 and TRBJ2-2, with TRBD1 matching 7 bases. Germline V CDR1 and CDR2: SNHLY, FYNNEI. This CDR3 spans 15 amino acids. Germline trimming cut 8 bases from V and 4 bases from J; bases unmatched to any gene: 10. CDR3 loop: CASAGGVTATGELFF. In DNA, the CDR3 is TGTGCCAGCGCAGGGGGAGTTACCGCCACCGGGGAGCTGTTTTTT.